This T cell receptor (beta chain) was recorded in a study of cytomegalovirus exposure and HLA in healthy donors. Study results and limitations: More clonal expansion characterized HLA-associated TCR beta chains than equally common others in a later analysis. Sequencing likely produced, as an artifact, a cluster of highly shared sequence variants. The authors confirmed in vitro that a few CMV-associated chains were specific for CMV antigens.

The PCR employed 60 Vbeta primers together with 13 Jbeta primers. Assay used: immunoSEQ multiplex PCR; TCRdb lists only in-frame clones, some missing. The sample has more than 85,000 clones, approximately 78% seen once. CDR3 size: 17 residues. The germline CDR1 and CDR2 sequences are GTSNPN and SVGIG (reference sequence). Trimming at V came to 8 bases and at J to 0 bases, leaving 9 bases not matched to a gene. Of note for this clone: The antigen remains unidentified.

Unrecorded immune exposure was likely among donors, who were nominally healthy when sampled. The chain is built from TRBV30 and TRBJ2-6; TRBD1 aligns across 11 bases. The specimen was PBMCs. The clonotype was recovered from a woman under 40 in good health and CMV-seronegative. The CDR3 DNA follows: TGTGCCGGGTCAGGGACAGGGGGTTTCTCTGGGGCCAACGTCCTGACTTTC. Residues: CAGSGTGGFSGANVLTF.